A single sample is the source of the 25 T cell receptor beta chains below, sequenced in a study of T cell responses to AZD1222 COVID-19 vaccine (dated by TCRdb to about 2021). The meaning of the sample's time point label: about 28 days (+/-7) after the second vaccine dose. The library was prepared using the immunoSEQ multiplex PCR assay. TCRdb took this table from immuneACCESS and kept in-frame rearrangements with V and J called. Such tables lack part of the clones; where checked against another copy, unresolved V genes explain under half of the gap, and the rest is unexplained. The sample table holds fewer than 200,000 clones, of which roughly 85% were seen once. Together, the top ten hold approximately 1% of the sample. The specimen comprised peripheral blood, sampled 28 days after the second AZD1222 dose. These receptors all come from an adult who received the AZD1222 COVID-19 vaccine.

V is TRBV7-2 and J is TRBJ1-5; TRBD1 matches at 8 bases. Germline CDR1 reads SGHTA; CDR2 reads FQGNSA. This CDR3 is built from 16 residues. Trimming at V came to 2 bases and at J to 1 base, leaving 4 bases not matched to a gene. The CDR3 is CASSLSGGWSNQPQHF. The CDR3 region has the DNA TGTGCCAGCAGCTTATCAGGGGGCTGGAGCAATCAGCCCCAGCATTTT.

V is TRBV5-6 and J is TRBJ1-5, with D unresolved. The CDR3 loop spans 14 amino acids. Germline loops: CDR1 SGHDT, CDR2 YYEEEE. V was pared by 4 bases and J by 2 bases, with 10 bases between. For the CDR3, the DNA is TGTGCCAGCAGCCGTAGAGATGGCAATCAGCCCCAGCATTTT. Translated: CASSRRDGNQPQHF.

The CDR3 is CASRPHRERGYTF. The CDR3 nucleotides read TGTGCCAGCAGACCCCACAGGGAGCGGGGCTACACCTTC. The chain uses TRBV7-8 and TRBJ1-2; D may be TRBD1 (6 bases). This CDR3 contains 13 residues. Looked up from germline, CDR1 is SGHVS and CDR2 is FQNEAQ. V was shortened by 6 bases and J by 8 bases, with 16 bases between the two germline ends.

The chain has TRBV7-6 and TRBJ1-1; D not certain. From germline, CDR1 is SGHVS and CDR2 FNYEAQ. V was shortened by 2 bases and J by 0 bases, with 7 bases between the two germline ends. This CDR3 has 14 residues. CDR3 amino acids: CASSLRGLNTEAFF. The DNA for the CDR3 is TGTGCCAGCAGCTTAAGAGGATTGAACACTGAAGCTTTCTTT.

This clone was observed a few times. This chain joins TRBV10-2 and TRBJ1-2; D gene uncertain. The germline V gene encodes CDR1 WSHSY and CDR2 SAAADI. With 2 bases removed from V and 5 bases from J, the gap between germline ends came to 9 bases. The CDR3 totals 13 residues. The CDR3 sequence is CASSEEYYYGYTF. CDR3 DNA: TGCGCCAGCAGTGAGGAATACTATTATGGCTACACCTTC.

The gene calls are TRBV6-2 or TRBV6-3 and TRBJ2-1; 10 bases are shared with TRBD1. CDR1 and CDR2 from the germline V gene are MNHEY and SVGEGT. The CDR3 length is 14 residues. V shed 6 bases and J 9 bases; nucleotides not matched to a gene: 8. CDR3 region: CASSPGTGVSEQFF. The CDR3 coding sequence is TGTGCCAGCAGCCCCGGGACAGGGGTGAGTGAGCAGTTCTTC.

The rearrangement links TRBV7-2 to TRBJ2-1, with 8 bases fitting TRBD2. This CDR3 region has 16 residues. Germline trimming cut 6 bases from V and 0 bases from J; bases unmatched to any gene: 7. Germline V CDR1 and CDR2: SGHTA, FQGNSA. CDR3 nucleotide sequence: TGTGCCAGCAGGATATCCGGGACTAGCTCCTACAATGAGCAGTTCTTC. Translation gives CASRISGTSSYNEQFF.

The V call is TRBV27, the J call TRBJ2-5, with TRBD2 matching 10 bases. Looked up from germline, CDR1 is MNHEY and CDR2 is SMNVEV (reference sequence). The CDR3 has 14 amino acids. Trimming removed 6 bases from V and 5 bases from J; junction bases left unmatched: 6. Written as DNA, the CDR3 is TGTGCCAGCAGAGCTAGCGGGGGCTTTGAGACCCAGTACTTC. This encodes CASRASGGFETQYF.

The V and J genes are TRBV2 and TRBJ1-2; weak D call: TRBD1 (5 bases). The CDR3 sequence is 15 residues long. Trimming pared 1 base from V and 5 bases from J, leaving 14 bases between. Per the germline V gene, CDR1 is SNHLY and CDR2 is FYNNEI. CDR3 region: CASSEVRSGKYGYTF. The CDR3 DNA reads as TGTGCCAGCAGTGAAGTCCGCTCAGGGAAGTATGGCTACACCTTC. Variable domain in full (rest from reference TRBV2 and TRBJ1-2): EPEVTQTPSHQVTQMGQEVILRCVPISNHLYFYWYRQILGQKVEFLVSFYNNEISEKSEIFDDQFSVERPDGSNFTLKIRSTKLEDSAMYFCASSEVRSGKYGYTFGSGTRLTVV.

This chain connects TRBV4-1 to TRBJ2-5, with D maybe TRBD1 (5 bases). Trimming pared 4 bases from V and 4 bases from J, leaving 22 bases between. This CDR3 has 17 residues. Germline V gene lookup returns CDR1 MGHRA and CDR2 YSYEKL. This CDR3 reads CASSRQIQGRSGETQYF. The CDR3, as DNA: TGCGCCAGCAGCCGCCAGATCCAGGGTCGCTCCGGAGAGACCCAGTACTTC.

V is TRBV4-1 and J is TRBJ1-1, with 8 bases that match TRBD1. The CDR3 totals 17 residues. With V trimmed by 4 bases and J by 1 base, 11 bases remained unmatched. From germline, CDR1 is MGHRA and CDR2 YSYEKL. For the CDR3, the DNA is TGCGCCAGCAGCCCCGTCTGGACAGGGCGTAGGAACACTGAAGCTTTCTTT. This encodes CASSPVWTGRRNTEAFF.

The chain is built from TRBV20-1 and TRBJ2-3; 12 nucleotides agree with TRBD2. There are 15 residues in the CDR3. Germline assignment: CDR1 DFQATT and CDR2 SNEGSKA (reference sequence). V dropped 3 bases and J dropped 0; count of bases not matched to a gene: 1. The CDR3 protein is CSASGTSGSTDTQYF. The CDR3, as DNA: TGCAGTGCTAGTGGGACTAGCGGGAGCACAGATACGCAGTATTTT.

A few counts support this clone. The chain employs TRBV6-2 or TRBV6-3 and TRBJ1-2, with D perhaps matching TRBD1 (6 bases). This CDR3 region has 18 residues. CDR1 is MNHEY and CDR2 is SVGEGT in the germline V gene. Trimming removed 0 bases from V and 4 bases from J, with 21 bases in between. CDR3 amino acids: CASSYSSTGGENPYGYTF. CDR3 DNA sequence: TGTGCCAGCAGTTACTCGAGTACGGGGGGCGAAAACCCCTATGGCTACACCTTC.

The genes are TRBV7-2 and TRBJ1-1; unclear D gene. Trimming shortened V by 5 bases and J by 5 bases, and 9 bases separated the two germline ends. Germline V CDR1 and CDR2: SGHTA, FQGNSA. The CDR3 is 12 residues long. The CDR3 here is CASSRGGTEAFF. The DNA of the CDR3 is TGTGCCAGCAGCCGTGGTGGAACTGAAGCTTTCTTT.

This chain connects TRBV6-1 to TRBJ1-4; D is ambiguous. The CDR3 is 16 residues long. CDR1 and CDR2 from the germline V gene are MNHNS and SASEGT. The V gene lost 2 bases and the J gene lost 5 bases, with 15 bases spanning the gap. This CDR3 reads CASSEYPPETNEKLFF. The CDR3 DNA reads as TGTGCCAGCAGTGAATATCCCCCAGAGACAAATGAAAAACTGTTTTTT.

The CDR3 region is CASSPAGATYEQYF. The CDR3 region has the DNA TGTGCCAGCAGCCCGGCAGGGGCCACCTACGAGCAGTACTTC. The chain joins TRBV7-2 to TRBJ2-7; D may be TRBD1 (6 bases). Germline V gene lookup returns CDR1 SGHTA and CDR2 FQGNSA. The V end lost 5 bases, the J end lost 2 bases, and 13 bases lay between the germline ends. The CDR3 has 14 residues.

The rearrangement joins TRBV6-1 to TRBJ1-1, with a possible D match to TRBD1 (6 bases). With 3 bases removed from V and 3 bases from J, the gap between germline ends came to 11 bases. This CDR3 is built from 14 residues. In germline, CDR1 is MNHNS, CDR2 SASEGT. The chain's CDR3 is CASSDGRGHTEAFF. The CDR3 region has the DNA TGTGCCAGCAGTGATGGACGGGGGCACACTGAAGCTTTCTTT.

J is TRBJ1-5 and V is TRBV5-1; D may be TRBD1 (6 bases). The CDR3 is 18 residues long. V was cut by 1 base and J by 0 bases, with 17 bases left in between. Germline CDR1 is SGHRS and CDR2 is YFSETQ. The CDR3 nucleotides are TGCGCCAGCAGCTTGCGCCCGACAGGCTCCTATAGCAATCAGCCCCAGCATTTT. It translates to CASSLRPTGSYSNQPQHF.

This CDR3 reads CASSLLGPNEKLFF. The CDR3 nucleotides are TGTGCCAGCAGCTTACTAGGGCCTAATGAAAAACTGTTTTTT. This chain uses TRBV7-8 with TRBJ1-4; no clear D gene. Germline V gene lookup returns CDR1 SGHVS and CDR2 FQNEAQ. Trimming shortened V by 2 bases and J by 3 bases, and 7 bases separated the two germline ends. CDR3 size: 14 residues.

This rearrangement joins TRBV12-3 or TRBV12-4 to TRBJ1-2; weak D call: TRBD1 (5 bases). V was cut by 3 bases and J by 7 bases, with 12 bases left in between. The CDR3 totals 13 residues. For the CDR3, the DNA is TGTGCCAGCAGTTTCCTCAGGGAGAGTGGCTACACCTTC. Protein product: CASSFLRESGYTF.

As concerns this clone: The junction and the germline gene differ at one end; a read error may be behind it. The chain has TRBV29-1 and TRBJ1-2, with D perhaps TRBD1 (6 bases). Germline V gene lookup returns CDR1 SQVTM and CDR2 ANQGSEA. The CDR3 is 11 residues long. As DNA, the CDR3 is TGCAGCGTCTCAAAAGGGACAACCAAAAACTTC. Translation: CSVSKGTTKNF.

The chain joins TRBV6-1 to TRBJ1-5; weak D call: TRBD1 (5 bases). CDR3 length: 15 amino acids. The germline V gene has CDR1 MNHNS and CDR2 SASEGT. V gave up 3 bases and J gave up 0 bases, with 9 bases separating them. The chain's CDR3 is CASSETAYSNQPQHF. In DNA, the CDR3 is TGTGCCAGCAGTGAGACAGCTTATAGCAATCAGCCCCAGCATTTT.

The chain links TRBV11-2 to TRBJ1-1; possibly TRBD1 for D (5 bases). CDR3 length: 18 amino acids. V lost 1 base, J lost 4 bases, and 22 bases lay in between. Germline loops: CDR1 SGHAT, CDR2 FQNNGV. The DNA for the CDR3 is TGTGCCAGCAGCTTAGCCCGGTCGGGGGGGAACTCAAGCACTGAAGCTTTCTTT. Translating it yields CASSLARSGGNSSTEAFF.

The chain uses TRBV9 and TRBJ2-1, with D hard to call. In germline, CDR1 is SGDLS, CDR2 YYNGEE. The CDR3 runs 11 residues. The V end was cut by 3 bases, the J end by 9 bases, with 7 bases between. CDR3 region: CASSGHSEQFF. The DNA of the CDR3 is TGTGCCAGCAGCGGACACTCTGAGCAGTTCTTC.

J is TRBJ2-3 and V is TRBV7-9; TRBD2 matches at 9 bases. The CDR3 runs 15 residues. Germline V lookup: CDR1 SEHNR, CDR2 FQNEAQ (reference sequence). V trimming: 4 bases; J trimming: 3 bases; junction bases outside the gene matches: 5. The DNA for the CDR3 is TGTGCCAGCAGCTCAATAGCGGGGGTTACAGATACGCAGTATTTT. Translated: CASSSIAGVTDTQYF.